This T cell receptor beta chain was profiled in a study of cytomegalovirus exposure and HLA in healthy donors. The overall study: Samples from HLA-typed donors yielded about 86 million unique TCRs in an early data release.

Study-wide points: In a later analysis, across HLA loci, associated TCR counts were highest for DRB1, lowest for HLA-C.

60 Vbeta and 13 Jbeta primers were used in PCR. Generated by immunoSEQ multiplex PCR, the TCRdb table keeps only in-frame clones and is missing some. Among more than 150,000 clones listed, over 80% were seen once. Looked up from germline, CDR1 is SGHRS and CDR2 is YFSETQ. The CDR3 extends over 13 amino acids. The V and J ends lost 4 bases and 2 bases, in that order; junction bases with no gene match: 2. This clone was observed a handful of times. No antigen is known for it. This CDR3 is also generated by other DNA sequences in the sample. V usage is TRBV5-1 and J usage is TRBJ1-2, with 7 bases lining up with TRBD1. The sequenced material came from PBMCs. The receptor was derived from a young woman in good health and CMV-seronegative. Here the CDR3 DNA reads TGCGCCAGCAGCCTACAGGGGAACTATGGCTACACCTTC. It specifies CASSLQGNYGYTF.